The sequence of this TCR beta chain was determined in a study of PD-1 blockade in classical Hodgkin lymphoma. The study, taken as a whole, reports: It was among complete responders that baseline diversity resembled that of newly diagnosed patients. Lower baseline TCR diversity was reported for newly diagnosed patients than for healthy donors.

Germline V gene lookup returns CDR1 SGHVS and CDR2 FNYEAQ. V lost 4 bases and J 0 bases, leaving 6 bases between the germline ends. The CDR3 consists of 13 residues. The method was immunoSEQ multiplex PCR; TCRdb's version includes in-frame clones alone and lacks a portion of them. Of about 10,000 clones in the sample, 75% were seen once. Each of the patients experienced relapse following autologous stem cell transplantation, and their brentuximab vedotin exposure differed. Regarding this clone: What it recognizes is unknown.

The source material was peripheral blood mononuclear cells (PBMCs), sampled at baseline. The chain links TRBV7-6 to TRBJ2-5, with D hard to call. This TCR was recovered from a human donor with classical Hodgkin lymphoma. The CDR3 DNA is TGTGCCAGCAGCTGGGGTAACCAAGAGACCCAGTACTTC. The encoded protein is CASSWGNQETQYF. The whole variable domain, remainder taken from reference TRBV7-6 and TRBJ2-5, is GAGVSQSPRYKVTKRGQDVALRCDPISGHVSLYWYRQALGQGPEFLTYFNYEAQQDKSGLPNDRFSAERPEGSISTLTIQRTEQRDSAMYRCASSWGNQETQYFGPGTRLLVL.